The clone carrying this TCR beta chain showed up just once. The source of the sample is a study of blood T cell repertoires in COVID-19. Study-level background: Specimens from acute and convalescent COVID-19 originated in the United States, Italy and Spain. PBMCs, B-cell-depleted T cells, or T cells provided the cDNA or gDNA that made up the material.

Original methodology: Reference gene primer amplification in the assay estimated nucleated cell counts. Sequenced by immunoSEQ multiplex PCR; TCRdb stores in-frame clones only, minus some. The V and J calls and clone size come from that table; D and trimming were worked out from the DNA. The sample holds 250,000 or so clones; about 82% are singletons and the top ten take around 6.8%. This CDR3 is 15 amino acids long. With 5 bases removed from V and 3 bases from J, the gap between germline ends came to 13 bases. Germline loops: CDR1 SNHLY, CDR2 FYNNEI. The sample consisted of peripheral blood. The receptor's source is a woman aged 55-69 years with active or convalescent COVID-19. The chain employs TRBV2 and TRBJ1-4; D is perhaps TRBD1 (6 bases). DNA for the CDR3: TGTGCCAGCAGTATTCGGGACAATCCTAATGAAAAACTGTTTTTT. This sequence encodes CASSIRDNPNEKLFF.